One sample yielded the 19 T cell receptor beta chains listed below, sequenced in a study of CD8+ T cells in alopecia areata. Treatment described: oral pan-JAK inhibitor, 5-10 mg twice daily. Sequencing templates came from extracted RNA that was reverse transcribed into cDNA. TCRdb keeps only in-frame clones here, not all; method: immunoSEQ multiplex PCR. The sample includes about 120,000 clones, more than 40% of them seen just once. This material consisted of CD4+ T cells sorted from blood, taken at week 4, from a patient treated with tofacitinib. Every receptor here comes from a human donor with alopecia areata.

The genes are TRBV5-6 and TRBJ2-5; D remains unclear. This CDR3 has 14 amino acids. V lost 3 bases, J lost 1 base, and 10 bases lay in between. Germline-derived CDR1 and CDR2 are SGHDT and YYEEEE. CDR3 residues: CASSYTQSQETQYF. The CDR3 DNA reads as TGTGCCAGCAGCTATACTCAGAGCCAAGAGACCCAGTACTTC.

The chain is built from TRBV5-1 and TRBJ2-7; 9 bases fit TRBD2. Germline CDR1 reads SGHRS; CDR2 reads YFSETQ. This CDR3 region has 16 residues. The J segment lost 4 bases and the V segment lost 4 bases, leaving 12 bases of the junction unmatched. Written as DNA, the CDR3 is TGCGCCAGCAGCCCAGGGGTGGTAGCGGGAGTATACGAGCAGTACTTC. It yields the protein CASSPGVVAGVYEQYF.

The chain combines TRBV29-1 with TRBJ2-1, with 8 bases lining up with TRBD1. Germline V gene lookup returns CDR1 SQVTM and CDR2 ANQGSEA. The V segment lost 7 bases and the J segment 2 bases; nucleotides outside the gene matches: 7. This CDR3 is built from 14 residues. The CDR3 loop is CSAQDRGAYNEQFF. In nucleotides, the CDR3 is TGCAGCGCCCAAGACAGGGGCGCCTACAATGAGCAGTTCTTC.

This chain links TRBV27 with TRBJ1-2; D not certain. The CDR3 contains 14 residues. Germline CDR1 MNHEY, CDR2 SMNVEV (reference sequence). V dropped 4 bases and J dropped 2 bases, with 11 bases sitting between them. CDR3 coding DNA: TGTGCCAGCAGTTCTTTACAAGTGAACTATGGCTACACCTTC. This sequence encodes CASSSLQVNYGYTF.

The genes are TRBV6-5 and TRBJ1-1; 7 bases align to TRBD1. The CDR3 totals 14 residues. The V and J ends lost 2 bases and 5 bases, in that order; junction bases with no gene match: 5. Germline V lookup: CDR1 MNHEY, CDR2 SVGAGI. CDR3 bases: TGTGCCAGCAGTTACGAAAAACAGGGGACTGAAGCTTTCTTT. This codes for CASSYEKQGTEAFF.

The chain combines TRBV29-1 with TRBJ1-1; 7 bases fit TRBD1. Per the germline V gene, CDR1 is SQVTM and CDR2 is ANQGSEA. This CDR3 spans 11 amino acids. V was clipped by 6 bases and J by 11 bases; unmatched bases: 9. CDR3 sequence (DNA): TGCAGCGTCCAGAGGGGGCTTCAGGCTTTCTTT. Its translation: CSVQRGLQAFF. Full variable domain (remainder filled in from reference TRBV29-1 and TRBJ1-1): SAVISQKPSRDICQRGTSLTIQCQVDSQVTMMFWYRQQPGQSLTLIATANQGSEATYESGFVIDKFPISRPNLTFSTLTVSNMSPEDSSIYLCSVQRGLQAFFGQGTRLTVV.

The chain uses TRBV7-8 and TRBJ1-5; no reliable D call. Germline CDR1 and CDR2: SGHVS and FQNEAQ. V lost 5 bases, J lost 4 bases, and 18 bases lay in between. CDR3 length: 16 residues. In DNA, the CDR3 is TGTGCCAGCAGCGCCCCGACAAGCACGGGGAATCAGCCCCAGCATTTT. Its translation: CASSAPTSTGNQPQHF. The complete variable domain, with remaining parts taken from reference TRBV7-8 and TRBJ1-5, reads GAGVSQSPRYKVAKRGQDVALRCDPISGHVSLFWYQQALGQGPEFLTYFQNEAQLDKSGLPSDRFFAERPEGSVSTLKIQRTQQEDSAVYLCASSAPTSTGNQPQHFGDGTRLSIL.

V gene TRBV29-1 combines with J gene TRBJ2-1; 9 positions agree with TRBD1. CDR3 size: 11 residues. J lost 16 bases, V lost 4 bases, and 8 bases had no gene match. Germline CDR1 is SQVTM and CDR2 is ANQGSEA. Here the CDR3 DNA reads TGCAGCGTTGCCGGGACAGGGATTGGATTCTTC. It codes for CSVAGTGIGFF.

This clone has only a few counts. The rearrangement links TRBV18 to TRBJ1-1; 11 bases match TRBD1. Germline trimming cut 1 base from V and 4 bases from J; bases unmatched to any gene: 5. CDR3 size: 16 residues. Germline values: CDR1 KGHSH, CDR2 LQKENI. CDR3 sequence: CASSPLIGQGATEAFF. CDR3 nucleotide sequence: TGTGCCAGCTCACCACTTATCGGACAGGGGGCCACTGAAGCTTTCTTT.

The genes are TRBV5-1 and TRBJ2-7, with D unresolved. The CDR3 has 14 residues. Trimming stripped 1 base from V and 6 bases from J, with 14 bases between. Germline assignment: CDR1 SGHRS and CDR2 YFSETQ. The CDR3 sequence is CASSLLGGIGEQYF. In DNA form, the CDR3 reads TGCGCCAGCAGCTTGTTGGGCGGTATCGGCGAGCAGTACTTC.

This clone turned up a few times. This chain links TRBV30 with TRBJ1-5; TRBD1 agrees at 7 bases. The ends lost 3 bases at V and 2 bases at J; junction bases unmatched: 1. Germline CDR1 and CDR2: GTSNPN and SVGIG (reference sequence). The CDR3 has 13 residues. CDR3 in amino acids: CAWRGTGNQPQHF. The CDR3 DNA reads as TGTGCCTGGAGGGGGACAGGCAATCAGCCCCAGCATTTT.

The J gene is TRBJ1-6, the V gene TRBV30; the match to TRBD1 covers 7 bases. Germline V gene data show CDR1 as GTSNPN and CDR2 as SVGIG (reference sequence). This CDR3 is built from 14 residues. V lost 3 bases, J lost 5 bases, and 4 bases stayed unmatched. The CDR3 spells CAWRPGTDNSPLHF. The CDR3 nucleotides read TGTGCCTGGAGACCCGGGACAGATAATTCACCCCTCCACTTT.

The chain has TRBV5-6 and TRBJ1-1; D unclear. Trimming removed 4 bases from V and 0 bases from J, with 16 bases in between. Looked up from germline, CDR1 is SGHDT and CDR2 is YYEEEE. This CDR3 has 16 amino acids. The CDR3, as DNA: TGTGCCAGCAGCCCCCGAGGTGGGCAGATGAACACTGAAGCTTTCTTT. The encoded protein is CASSPRGGQMNTEAFF.

This sequence joins TRBV29-1 and TRBJ2-1; no clear D. CDR3 length: 11 amino acids. Trimming took off 4 bases at V and 4 bases at J, with 5 bases between the two ends. Germline CDR1 and CDR2: SQVTM and ANQGSEA. CDR3 in amino acids: CSVAEYNEQFF. CDR3 DNA: TGCAGCGTTGCTGAGTACAATGAGCAGTTCTTC.

The table lists this clone with a few counts. The chain links TRBV19 to TRBJ2-4; no clear D. Germline V gives CDR1 LNHDA, CDR2 SQIVND (reference sequence). The CDR3 is 17 amino acids. The V and J ends lost 3 bases and 2 bases respectively, with 17 bases between them. DNA of the CDR3: TGTGCCAGTAGTATGTATGGACGCCGCTTTTCCAAAAACATTCAGTACTTC. Amino acid sequence: CASSMYGRRFSKNIQYF.

The V gene is TRBV30, the J gene TRBJ2-7; 8 positions agree with TRBD1. After removal of 7 bases from V and 5 bases from J, the junction contained 7 bases not matched to a gene. The CDR3 loop spans 12 amino acids. Germline V gives CDR1 GTSNPN, CDR2 SVGIG (reference sequence). The CDR3 bases are TGTGCCTTCACCGGGACAGGCCACGAGCAGTACTTC. Translated, it gives CAFTGTGHEQYF.

This chain connects TRBV6-5 to TRBJ2-5, with D perhaps TRBD2 (5 bases). V was shortened by 4 bases and J by 3 bases, with 15 bases between the two germline ends. This CDR3 spans 15 amino acids. In germline, CDR1 is MNHEY, CDR2 SVGAGI. CDR3 sequence reads: CASSSPRVGEETQYF. DNA of the CDR3: TGTGCCAGCAGTTCTCCCCGGGTGGGAGAAGAGACCCAGTACTTC.

The chain is built from TRBV6-6 and TRBJ2-2, with D possibly called TRBD1 or TRBD2 (5 bases each). This CDR3 is 14 amino acids long. Germline V lookup: CDR1 MNHNY, CDR2 SVGAGI (reference sequence). Trimming left V 2 bases short and J 3 bases short, with 7 bases between. This chain's CDR3 is CASSYGTYTGELFF. The CDR3, as DNA: TGTGCCAGCAGTTACGGGACCTACACCGGGGAGCTGTTTTTT.

The rearrangement joins TRBV4-2 to TRBJ2-7; D uncertain. There are 16 residues in the CDR3. V lost 3 bases to trimming and J lost 3 bases, with 18 bases between them. CDR1 is LGHNA, CDR2 YNFKEQ, per germline. This chain's CDR3 is CASSHLYKGKYYEQYF. The DNA of the CDR3 is TGTGCCAGCAGCCACCTTTATAAGGGTAAATACTACGAGCAGTACTTC.